The clone carrying this T cell receptor beta chain has just one count. These data are taken from a study of blood T cell repertoires in COVID-19. Study-wide background: The origin of the acute and convalescent COVID-19 samples was the United States, Italy and Spain. From T cells, B-cell-depleted T cells, or PBMCs came the material, which was cDNA or gDNA.

Assay used: immunoSEQ multiplex PCR; TCRdb lists only in-frame clones, some missing. The sample lists about 170,000 clones, more than 75% seen once, with roughly 3.4% in the top ten. The source material was peripheral blood. This clonotype was obtained from a man between 65 and 79 years old with acute or convalescent COVID-19.

The DNA for the CDR3 is TGTGCCAGCAGTTTATTGACTCCGCCGATTCACTATGGCTACACCTTC. Protein product: CASSLLTPPIHYGYTF. The chain carries TRBV28 and TRBJ1-2; the D is unclear. The V gene lost 1 base and the J gene lost 3 bases, with 15 bases spanning the gap. The germline V gene encodes CDR1 MDHEN and CDR2 SYDVKM. CDR3 length equals 16 residues.